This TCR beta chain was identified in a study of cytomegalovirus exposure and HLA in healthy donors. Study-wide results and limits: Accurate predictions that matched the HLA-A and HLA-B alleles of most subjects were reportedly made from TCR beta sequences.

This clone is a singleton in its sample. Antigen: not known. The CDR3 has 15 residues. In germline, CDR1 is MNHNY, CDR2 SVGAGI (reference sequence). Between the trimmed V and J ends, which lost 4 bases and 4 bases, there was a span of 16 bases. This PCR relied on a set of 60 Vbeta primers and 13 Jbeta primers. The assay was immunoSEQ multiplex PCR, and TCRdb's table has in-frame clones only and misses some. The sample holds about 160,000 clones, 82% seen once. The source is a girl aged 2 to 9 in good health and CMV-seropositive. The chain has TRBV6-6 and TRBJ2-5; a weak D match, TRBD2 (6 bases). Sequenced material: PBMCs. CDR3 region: CASSFPPGVSETQYF. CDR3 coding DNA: TGTGCCAGCAGTTTCCCCCCGGGGGTCTCAGAGACCCAGTACTTC.